This T cell receptor (beta chain) emerged from a study of shared clonotypes between healthy human individuals. For this clone: Different DNA sequences within this sample yield the same CDR3.

CDR1 and CDR2 (germline): MGHRA, YSYEKL. V shed 4 bases and J shed 4 bases, with 11 bases lying between them. This CDR3 spans 13 amino acids. Produced via immunoSEQ multiplex PCR; TCRdb's table is partial and in-frame only. The table has some 790,000 clones, approximately 72% seen once. This chain connects TRBV4-1 to TRBJ2-7, with D possibly being TRBD2 (5 bases). This clonotype was obtained from a woman in her 30s in good health. Sequenced material: memory CD4+ T cells sorted from blood. Subset denoted: CD45RA-negative fraction. CDR3 region: CASSLTTGYEQYF. The CDR3 DNA reads as TGCGCCAGCAGCCTGACTACGGGATACGAGCAGTACTTC.